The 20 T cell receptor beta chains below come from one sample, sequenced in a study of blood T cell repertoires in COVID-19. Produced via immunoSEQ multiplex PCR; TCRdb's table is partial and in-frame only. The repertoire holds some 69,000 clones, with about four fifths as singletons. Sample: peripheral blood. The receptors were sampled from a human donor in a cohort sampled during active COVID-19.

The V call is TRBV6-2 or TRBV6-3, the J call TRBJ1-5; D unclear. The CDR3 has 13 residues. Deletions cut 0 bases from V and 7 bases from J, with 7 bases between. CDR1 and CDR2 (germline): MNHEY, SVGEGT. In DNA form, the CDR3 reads TGTGCCAGCAGTTACTCATTCCTGCAGCCCCAGCATTTT. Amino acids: CASSYSFLQPQHF.

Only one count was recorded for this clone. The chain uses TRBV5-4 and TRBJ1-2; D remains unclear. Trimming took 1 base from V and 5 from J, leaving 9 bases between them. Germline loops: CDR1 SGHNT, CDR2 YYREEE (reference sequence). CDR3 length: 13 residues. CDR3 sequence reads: CASSLSSMYGYTF. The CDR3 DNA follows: TGTGCCAGCAGCTTGTCAAGCATGTATGGCTACACCTTC. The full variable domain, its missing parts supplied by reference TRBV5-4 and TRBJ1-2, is ETGVTQSPTHLIKTRGQQVTLRCSSQSGHNTVSWYQQALGQGPQFIFQYYREEENGRGNFPPRFSGLQFPNYSSELNVNALELDDSALYLCASSLSSMYGYTFGSGTRLTVV.

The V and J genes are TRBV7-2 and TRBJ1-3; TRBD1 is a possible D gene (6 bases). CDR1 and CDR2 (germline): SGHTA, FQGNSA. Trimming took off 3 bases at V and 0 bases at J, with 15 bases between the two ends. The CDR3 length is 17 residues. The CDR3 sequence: CASSFKPTDSSGNTIYF. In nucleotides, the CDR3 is TGTGCCAGCAGCTTTAAGCCCACGGACAGCTCTGGAAACACCATATATTTT.

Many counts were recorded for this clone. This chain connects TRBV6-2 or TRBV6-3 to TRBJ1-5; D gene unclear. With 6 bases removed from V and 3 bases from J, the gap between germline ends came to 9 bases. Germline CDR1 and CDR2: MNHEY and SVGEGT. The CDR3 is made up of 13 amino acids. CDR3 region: CASSWTSNQPQHF. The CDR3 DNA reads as TGTGCCAGCAGCTGGACTTCCAATCAGCCCCAGCATTTT.

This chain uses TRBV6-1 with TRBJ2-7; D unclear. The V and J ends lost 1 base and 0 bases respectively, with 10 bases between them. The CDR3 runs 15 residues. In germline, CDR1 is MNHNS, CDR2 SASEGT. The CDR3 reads CASSEVAHNSYEQYF. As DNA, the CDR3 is TGTGCCAGCAGTGAAGTTGCACACAACTCCTACGAGCAGTACTTC.

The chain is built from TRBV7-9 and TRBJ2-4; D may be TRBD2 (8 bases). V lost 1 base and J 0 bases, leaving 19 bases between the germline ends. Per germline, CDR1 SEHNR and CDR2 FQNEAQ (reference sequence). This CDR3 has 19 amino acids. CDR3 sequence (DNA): TGTGCCAGCAGCTTAGTGCTTACAGGGGCGGGGGGAGCCAAAAACATTCAGTACTTC. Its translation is CASSLVLTGAGGAKNIQYF.

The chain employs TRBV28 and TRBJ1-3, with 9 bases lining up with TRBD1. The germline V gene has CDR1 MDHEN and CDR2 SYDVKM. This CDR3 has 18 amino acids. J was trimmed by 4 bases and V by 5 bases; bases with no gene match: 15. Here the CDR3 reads CASSPPTGGRLGGNTIYF. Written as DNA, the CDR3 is TGTGCCAGCAGTCCTCCGACAGGGGGTAGGCTCGGGGGAAACACCATATATTTT.

The CDR3 loop is CASRADTYEQYF. As DNA, the CDR3 is TGTGCCAGCAGGGCGGATACCTACGAGCAGTACTTC. This chain links TRBV6-5 with TRBJ2-7; D gene uncertain. The CDR3 has 12 residues. Germline values: CDR1 MNHEY, CDR2 SVGAGI. V gave up 6 bases and J gave up 2 bases, with 8 bases separating them.

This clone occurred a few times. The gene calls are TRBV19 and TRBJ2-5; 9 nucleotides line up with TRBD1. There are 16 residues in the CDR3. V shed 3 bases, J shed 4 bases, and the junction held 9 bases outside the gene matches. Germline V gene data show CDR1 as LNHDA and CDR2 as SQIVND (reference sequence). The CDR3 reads CASSIGGGQGGETQYF. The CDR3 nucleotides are TGTGCCAGTAGTATTGGAGGGGGACAGGGAGGAGAGACCCAGTACTTC. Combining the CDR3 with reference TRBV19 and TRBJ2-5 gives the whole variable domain DGGITQSPKYLFRKEGQNVTLSCEQNLNHDAMYWYRQDPGQGLRLIYYSQIVNDFQKGDIAEGYSVSREKKESFPLTVTSAQKNPTAFYLCASSIGGGQGGETQYFGPGTRLLVL.

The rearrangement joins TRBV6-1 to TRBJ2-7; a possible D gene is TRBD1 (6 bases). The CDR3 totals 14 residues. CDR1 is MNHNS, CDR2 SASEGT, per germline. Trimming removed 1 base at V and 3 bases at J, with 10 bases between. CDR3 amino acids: CASSEVTGFYEQYF. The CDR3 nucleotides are TGTGCCAGCAGTGAAGTGACAGGATTCTACGAGCAGTACTTC.

CDR3 amino acids: CASSYRGGGTDTQYF. The CDR3 DNA reads as TGTGCCAGCAGCTACAGGGGAGGAGGCACAGATACGCAGTATTTT. The chain recombines TRBV6-4 with TRBJ2-3; TRBD1 is a possible D gene (7 bases). Looked up from germline, CDR1 is MRHNA and CDR2 is SNTAGT. Trimming shortened V by 6 bases and J by 1 base, and 14 bases separated the two germline ends. The CDR3 consists of 15 residues.

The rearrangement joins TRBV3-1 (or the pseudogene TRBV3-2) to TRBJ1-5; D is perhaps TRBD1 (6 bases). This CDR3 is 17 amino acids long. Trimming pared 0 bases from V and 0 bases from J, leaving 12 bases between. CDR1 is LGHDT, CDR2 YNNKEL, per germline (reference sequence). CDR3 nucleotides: TGTGCCAGCAGCCAAGACCCTACAGGGATTAGCAATCAGCCCCAGCATTTT. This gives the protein CASSQDPTGISNQPQHF.

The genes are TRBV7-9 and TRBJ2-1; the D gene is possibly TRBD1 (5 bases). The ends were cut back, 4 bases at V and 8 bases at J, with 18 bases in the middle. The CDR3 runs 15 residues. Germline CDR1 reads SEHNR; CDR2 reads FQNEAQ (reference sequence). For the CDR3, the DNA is TGTGCCAGCAGCTCGTCGGTAGGGGTCATGGATGAGCAGTTCTTC. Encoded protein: CASSSSVGVMDEQFF.

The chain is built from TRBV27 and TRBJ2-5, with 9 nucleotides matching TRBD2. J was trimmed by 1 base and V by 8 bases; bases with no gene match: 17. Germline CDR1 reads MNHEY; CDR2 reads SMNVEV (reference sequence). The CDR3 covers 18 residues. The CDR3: CASHRAGGSGSFQETQYF. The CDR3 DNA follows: TGTGCCAGCCACCGGGCGGGGGGTAGCGGGAGTTTCCAAGAGACCCAGTACTTC.

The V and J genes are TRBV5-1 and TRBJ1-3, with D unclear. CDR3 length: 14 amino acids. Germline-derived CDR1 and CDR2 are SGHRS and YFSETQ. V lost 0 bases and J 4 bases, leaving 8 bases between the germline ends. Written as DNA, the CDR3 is TGCGCCAGCAGCTTGGGAACGGGGGGAAACACCATATATTTT. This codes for CASSLGTGGNTIYF. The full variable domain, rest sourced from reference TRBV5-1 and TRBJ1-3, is KAGVTQTPRYLIKTRGQQVTLSCSPISGHRSVSWYQQTPGQGLQFLFEYFSETQRNKGNFPGRFSGRQFSNSRSEMNVSTLELGDSALYLCASSLGTGGNTIYFGEGSWLTVV.

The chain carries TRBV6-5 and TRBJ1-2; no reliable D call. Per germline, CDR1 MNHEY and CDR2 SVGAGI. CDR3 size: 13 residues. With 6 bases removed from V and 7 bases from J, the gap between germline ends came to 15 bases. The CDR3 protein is CASRRTLEGGYTF. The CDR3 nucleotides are TGTGCCAGCAGGCGGACCCTAGAGGGTGGCTACACCTTC.

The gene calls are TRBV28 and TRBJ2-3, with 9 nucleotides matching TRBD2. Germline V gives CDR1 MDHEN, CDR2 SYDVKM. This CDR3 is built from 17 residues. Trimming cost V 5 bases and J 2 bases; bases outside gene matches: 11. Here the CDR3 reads CASSDPIRLADTDTQYF. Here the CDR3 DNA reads TGTGCCAGCAGTGACCCCATCAGACTAGCGGACACAGATACGCAGTATTTT. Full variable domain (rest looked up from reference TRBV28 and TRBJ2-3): DVKVTQSSRYLVKRTGEKVFLECVQDMDHENMFWYRQDPGLGLRLIYFSYDVKMKEKGDIPEGYSVSREKKERFSLILESASTNQTSMYLCASSDPIRLADTDTQYFGPGTRLTVL.

CDR3 sequence (DNA): TGTGCCAGCAGTGACCAGAGGGGGCCGGGTGAGCAGTACTTC. This codes for CASSDQRGPGEQYF. The rearrangement links TRBV6-4 to TRBJ2-7, with 7 bases lining up with TRBD1. Germline V gene lookup returns CDR1 MRHNA and CDR2 SNTAGT. Trimming took 2 bases from V and 7 from J; bases not matched to a gene: 8. The CDR3 totals 14 residues.

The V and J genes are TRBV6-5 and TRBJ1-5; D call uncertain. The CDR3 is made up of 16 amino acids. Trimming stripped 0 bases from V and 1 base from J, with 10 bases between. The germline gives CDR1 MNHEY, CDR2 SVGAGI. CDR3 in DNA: TGTGCCAGCAGTTACTCCGGGTCGGAGAGCAATCAGCCCCAGCATTTT. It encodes CASSYSGSESNQPQHF.

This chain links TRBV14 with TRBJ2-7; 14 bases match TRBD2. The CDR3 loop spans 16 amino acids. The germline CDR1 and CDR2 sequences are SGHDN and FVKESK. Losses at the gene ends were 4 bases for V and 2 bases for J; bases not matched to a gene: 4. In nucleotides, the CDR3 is TGTGCCAGCAGCCGAGCGACTAGCGGGAGGGCCTACGAGCAGTACTTC. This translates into CASSRATSGRAYEQYF.